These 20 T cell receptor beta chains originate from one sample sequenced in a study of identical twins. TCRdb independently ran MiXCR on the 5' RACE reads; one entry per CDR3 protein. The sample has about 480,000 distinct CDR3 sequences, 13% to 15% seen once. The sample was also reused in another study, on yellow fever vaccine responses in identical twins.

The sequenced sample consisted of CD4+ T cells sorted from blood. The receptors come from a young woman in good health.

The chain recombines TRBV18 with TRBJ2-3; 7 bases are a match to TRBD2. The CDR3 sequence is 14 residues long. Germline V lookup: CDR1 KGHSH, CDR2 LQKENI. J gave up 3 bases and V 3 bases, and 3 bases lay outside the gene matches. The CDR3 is CASSPTSETDTQYF. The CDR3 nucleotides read TGTGCCAGCTCACCCACTAGCGAGACAGATACGCAGTATTTT.

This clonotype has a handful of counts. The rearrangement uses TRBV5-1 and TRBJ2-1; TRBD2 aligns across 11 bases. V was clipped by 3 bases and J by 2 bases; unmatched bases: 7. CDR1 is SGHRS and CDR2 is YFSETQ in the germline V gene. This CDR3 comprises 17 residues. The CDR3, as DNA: TGCGCCAGCAGCTCCTTAGCGGGAGGGAAAACCTACAATGAGCAGTTCTTC. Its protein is CASSSLAGGKTYNEQFF.

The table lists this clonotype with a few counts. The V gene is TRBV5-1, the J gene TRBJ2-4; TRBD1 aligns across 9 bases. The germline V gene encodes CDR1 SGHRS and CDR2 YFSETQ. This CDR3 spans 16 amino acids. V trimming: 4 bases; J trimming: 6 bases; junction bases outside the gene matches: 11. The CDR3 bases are TGCGCCAGCAGCACGACCGGGACAGGGACCGTAAACATTCAGTACTTC. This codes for CASSTTGTGTVNIQYF.

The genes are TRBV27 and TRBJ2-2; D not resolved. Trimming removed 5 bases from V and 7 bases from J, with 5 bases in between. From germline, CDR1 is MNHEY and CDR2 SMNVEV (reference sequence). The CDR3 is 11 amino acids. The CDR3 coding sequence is TGTGCCAGCAGTGCCTACGGGGAGCTGTTTTTT. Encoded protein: CASSAYGELFF.

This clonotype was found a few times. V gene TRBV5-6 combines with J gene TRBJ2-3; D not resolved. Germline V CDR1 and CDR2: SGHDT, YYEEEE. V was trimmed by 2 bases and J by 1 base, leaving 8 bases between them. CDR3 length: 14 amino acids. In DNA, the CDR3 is TGTGCCAGCAGCTTAGGGATACGCACAGATACGCAGTATTTT. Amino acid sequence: CASSLGIRTDTQYF.

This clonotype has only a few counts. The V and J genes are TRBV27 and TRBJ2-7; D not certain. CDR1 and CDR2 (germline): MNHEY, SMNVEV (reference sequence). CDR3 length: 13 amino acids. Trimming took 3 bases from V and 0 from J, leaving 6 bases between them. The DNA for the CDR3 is TGTGCCAGCAGTTTCTCCCGCTCCTACGAGCAGTACTTC. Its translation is CASSFSRSYEQYF.

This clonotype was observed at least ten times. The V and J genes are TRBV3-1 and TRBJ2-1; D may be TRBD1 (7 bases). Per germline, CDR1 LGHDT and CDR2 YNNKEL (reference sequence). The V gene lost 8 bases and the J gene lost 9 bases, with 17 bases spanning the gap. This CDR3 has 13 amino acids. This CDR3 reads CASGFQGGSEQFF. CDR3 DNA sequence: TGTGCCAGCGGCTTCCAGGGGGGAAGTGAGCAGTTCTTC.

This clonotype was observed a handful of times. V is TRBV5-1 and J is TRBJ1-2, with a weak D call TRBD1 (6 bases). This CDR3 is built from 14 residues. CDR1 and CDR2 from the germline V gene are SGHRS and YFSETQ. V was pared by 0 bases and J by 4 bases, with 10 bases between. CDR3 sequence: CASSLDGQSYGYTF. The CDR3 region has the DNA TGCGCCAGCAGCTTGGATGGACAGTCCTATGGCTACACCTTC.

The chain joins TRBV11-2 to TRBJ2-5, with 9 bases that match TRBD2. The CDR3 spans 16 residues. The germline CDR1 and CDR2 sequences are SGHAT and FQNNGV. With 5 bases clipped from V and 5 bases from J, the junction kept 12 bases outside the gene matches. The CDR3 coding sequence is TGTGCCAGCAGCAACACGCTAGCGGGGTTTATGGAGACCCAGTACTTC. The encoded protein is CASSNTLAGFMETQYF. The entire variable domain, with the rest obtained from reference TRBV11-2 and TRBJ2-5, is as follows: EAGVAQSPRYKIIEKRQSVAFWCNPISGHATLYWYQQILGQGPKLLIQFQNNGVVDDSQLPKDRFSAERLKGVDSTLKIQPAKLEDSAVYLCASSNTLAGFMETQYFGPGTRLLVL.

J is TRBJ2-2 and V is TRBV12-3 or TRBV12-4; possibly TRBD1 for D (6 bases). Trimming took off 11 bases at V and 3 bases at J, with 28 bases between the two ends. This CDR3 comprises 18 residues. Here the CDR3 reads CALSFLAGVSGDTGELFF. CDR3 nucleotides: TGTGCCCTCAGTTTTCTGGCAGGGGTGTCCGGGGACACCGGGGAGCTGTTTTTT.

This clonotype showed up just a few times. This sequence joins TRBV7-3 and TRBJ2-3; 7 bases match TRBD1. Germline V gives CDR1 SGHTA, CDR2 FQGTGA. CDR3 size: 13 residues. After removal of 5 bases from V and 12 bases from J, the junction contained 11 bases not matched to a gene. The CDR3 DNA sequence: TGTGCCAGCAGCCAATTACTAGGGGACAGTCAGTATTTT. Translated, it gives CASSQLLGDSQYF.

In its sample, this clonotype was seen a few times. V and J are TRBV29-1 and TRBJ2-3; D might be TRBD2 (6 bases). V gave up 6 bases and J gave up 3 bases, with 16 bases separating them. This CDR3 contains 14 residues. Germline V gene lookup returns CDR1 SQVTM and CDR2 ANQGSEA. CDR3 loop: CSVRVAAGTDTQYF. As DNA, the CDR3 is TGCAGCGTAAGAGTAGCGGCGGGAACAGATACGCAGTATTTT.

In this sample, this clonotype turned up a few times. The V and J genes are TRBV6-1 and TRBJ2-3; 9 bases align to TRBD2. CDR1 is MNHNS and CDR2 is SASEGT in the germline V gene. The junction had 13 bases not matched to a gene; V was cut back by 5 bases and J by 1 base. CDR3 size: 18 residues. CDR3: CASSRGIAGVWGTDTQYF. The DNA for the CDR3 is TGTGCCAGCAGTAGGGGGATAGCGGGAGTGTGGGGCACAGATACGCAGTATTTT.

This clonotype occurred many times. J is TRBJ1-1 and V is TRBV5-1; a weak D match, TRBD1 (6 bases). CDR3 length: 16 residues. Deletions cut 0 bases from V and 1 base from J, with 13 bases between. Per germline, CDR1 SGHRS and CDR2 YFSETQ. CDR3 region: CASSLVGQSGNTEAFF. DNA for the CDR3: TGCGCCAGCAGCTTGGTAGGACAGTCGGGGAACACTGAAGCTTTCTTT.

This chain's CDR3 is CASSPGTSGGADTQYF. In nucleotides, the CDR3 is TGTGCCAGCAGCCCTGGGACTAGCGGGGGGGCTGATACGCAGTATTTT. The V call is TRBV7-3, the J call TRBJ2-3; 16 positions match TRBD2. There are 16 residues in the CDR3. With 5 bases clipped from V and 6 bases from J, the junction kept 5 bases outside the gene matches. CDR1 SGHTA and CDR2 FQGTGA come from the germline V gene.

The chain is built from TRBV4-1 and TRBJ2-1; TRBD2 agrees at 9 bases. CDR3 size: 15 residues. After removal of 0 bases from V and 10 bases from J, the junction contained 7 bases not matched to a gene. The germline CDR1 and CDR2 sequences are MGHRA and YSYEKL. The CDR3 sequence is CASSQDHRLAGEQFF. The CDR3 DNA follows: TGCGCCAGCAGCCAAGATCATCGTCTAGCGGGAGAGCAGTTCTTC.

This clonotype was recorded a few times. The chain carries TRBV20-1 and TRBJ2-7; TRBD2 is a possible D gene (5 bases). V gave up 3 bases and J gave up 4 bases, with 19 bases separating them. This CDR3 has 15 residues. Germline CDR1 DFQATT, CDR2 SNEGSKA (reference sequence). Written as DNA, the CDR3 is TGCAGTGCTAGTGTCCTAGCATCTTGGGAGTACGAGCAGTACTTC. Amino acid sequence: CSASVLASWEYEQYF.

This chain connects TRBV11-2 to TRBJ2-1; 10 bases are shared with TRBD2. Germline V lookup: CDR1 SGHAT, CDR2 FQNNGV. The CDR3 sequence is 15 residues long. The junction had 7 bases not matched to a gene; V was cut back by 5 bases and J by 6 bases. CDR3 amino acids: CASSPSGRAFNEQFF. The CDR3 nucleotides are TGTGCCAGCAGCCCCAGCGGGAGGGCCTTCAATGAGCAGTTCTTC.

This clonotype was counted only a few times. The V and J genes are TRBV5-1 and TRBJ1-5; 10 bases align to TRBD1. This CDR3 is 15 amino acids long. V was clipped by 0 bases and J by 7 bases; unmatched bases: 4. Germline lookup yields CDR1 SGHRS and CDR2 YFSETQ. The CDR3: CASSLDGQGGQPQHF. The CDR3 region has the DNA TGCGCCAGCAGCTTGGATGGACAGGGGGGGCAGCCCCAGCATTTT. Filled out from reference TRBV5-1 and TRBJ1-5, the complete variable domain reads KAGVTQTPRYLIKTRGQQVTLSCSPISGHRSVSWYQQTPGQGLQFLFEYFSETQRNKGNFPGRFSGRQFSNSRSEMNVSTLELGDSALYLCASSLDGQGGQPQHFGDGTRLSIL.

DNA of the CDR3: TGCGCCACCATTCAGGGGACCGGGGAGCTGTTTTTT. It specifies CATIQGTGELFF. V and J are TRBV10-2 and TRBJ2-2; D might be TRBD1 (6 bases). CDR1 is WSHSY, CDR2 SAAADI, per germline. The CDR3 runs 12 residues. Trimming stripped 10 bases from V and 5 bases from J, with 11 bases between.